This TCR beta chain comes out of a study of read filtering for tumor transcriptome and immune sequencing. About the study: Roughly 8 patients were R-ISS I, 16 were R-ISS II, 7 were R-ISS III.

This clonotype was recorded many times. From about 0.4 ug of RNA, a library with molecular barcoded alpha/delta and beta/gamma adaptors was made. TCRdb re-derived calls from the reads in MiXCR, one entry per CDR3 protein. The sample includes over 45,000 distinct CDR3 sequences, more than 10% seen only once; the top ten take 13% to 15%. Sequenced input: a population of CD138-negative cells sorted from bone marrow. This clonotype was obtained from a donor at least 40 years old with multiple myeloma.

CDR3 coding DNA: TGTGCCAGCAGTTATGGGGGGGCTGGGGAAAAACTGTTTTTT. It specifies CASSYGGAGEKLFF. This sequence joins TRBV27 and TRBJ1-4, with D perhaps TRBD1 (6 bases). Germline CDR1 and CDR2: MNHEY and SMNVEV (reference sequence). The CDR3 runs 14 residues. V was trimmed by 4 bases and J by 8 bases, leaving 14 bases between them.